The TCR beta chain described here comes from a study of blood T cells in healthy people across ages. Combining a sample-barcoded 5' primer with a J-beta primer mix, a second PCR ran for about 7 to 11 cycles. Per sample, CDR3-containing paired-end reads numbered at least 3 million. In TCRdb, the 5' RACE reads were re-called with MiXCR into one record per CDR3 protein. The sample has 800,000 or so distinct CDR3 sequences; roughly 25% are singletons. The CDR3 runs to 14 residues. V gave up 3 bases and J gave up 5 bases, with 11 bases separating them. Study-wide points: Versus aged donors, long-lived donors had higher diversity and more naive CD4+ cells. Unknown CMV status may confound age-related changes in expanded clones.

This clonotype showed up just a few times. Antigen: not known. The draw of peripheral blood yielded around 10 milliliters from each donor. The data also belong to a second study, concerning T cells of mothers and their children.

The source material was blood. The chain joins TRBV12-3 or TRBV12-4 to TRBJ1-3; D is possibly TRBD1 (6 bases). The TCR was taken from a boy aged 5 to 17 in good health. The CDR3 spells CASSLDSSRNTIYF. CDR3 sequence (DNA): TGTGCCAGCAGTTTGGACAGCAGCAGAAACACCATATATTTT.